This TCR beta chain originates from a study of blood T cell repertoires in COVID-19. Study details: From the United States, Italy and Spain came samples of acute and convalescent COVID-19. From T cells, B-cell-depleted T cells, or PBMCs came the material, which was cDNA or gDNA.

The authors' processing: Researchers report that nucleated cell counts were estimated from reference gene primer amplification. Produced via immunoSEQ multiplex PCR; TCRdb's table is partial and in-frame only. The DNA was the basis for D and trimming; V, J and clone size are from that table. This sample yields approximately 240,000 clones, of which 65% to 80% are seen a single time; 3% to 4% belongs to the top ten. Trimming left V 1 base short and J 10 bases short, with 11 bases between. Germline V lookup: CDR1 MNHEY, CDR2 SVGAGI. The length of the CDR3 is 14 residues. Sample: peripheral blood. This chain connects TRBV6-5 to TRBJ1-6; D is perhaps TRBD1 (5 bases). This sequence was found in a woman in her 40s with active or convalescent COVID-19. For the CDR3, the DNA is TGTGCCAGCAGTTACTTGGGGGGTGGGTCACCCCTCCACTTT. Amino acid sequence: CASSYLGGGSPLHF.